Listed below are T cell receptor beta chains from one sample, sequenced in a study of T cell changes during pregnancy in multiple sclerosis. Assay used: immunoSEQ multiplex PCR; TCRdb lists only in-frame clones, some missing. The sample holds more than 45,000 clones, 90% to 95% seen once. This sample comprised CD4+ T cells from peripheral blood mononuclear cells, obtained in the second trimester of pregnancy. The receptors originated from a female donor with multiple sclerosis, enrolled in a pregnancy study. The CDR3 runs from the conserved cysteine through the conserved F or W. D genes are given only for firm matches. Size is stated for part of the rows, as once, few or many counts, or as a class when the clone is expanded.

TRBD1	TRBV18	.	TRBJ2-7	CASSPASGGASYEQYF	TGTGCCAGCTCACCGGCGTCAGGGGGTGCCTCCTACGAGCAGTACTTC
TRBD1	TRBV6-5	.	TRBJ1-5	CASSRQGIGNQPQHF	TGTGCCAGCAGTCGACAGGGAATAGGCAATCAGCCCCAGCATTTT
TRBD2	TRBV2	.	TRBJ2-7	CASQRGPSYEQYF	TGTGCCAGCCAGCGGGGGCCATCCTACGAGCAGTACTTC
.	TRBV4-3	.	TRBJ2-5	CASSQDLATEETQYF	TGCGCCAGCAGCCAAGATCTAGCCACGGAGGAGACCCAGTACTTC
.	TRBV7-6	.	TRBJ1-5	CASSLLGEGNQPQHF	TGTGCCAGCAGCTTATTGGGGGAGGGCAATCAGCCCCAGCATTTT
.	TRBV19	.	TRBJ2-1	CASSIGSWRAGEQFF	TGTGCCAGTAGTATAGGGAGTTGGAGGGCAGGAGAGCAGTTCTTC
.	TRBV6-5	.	TRBJ1-3	CASSYSGPGNTIYF	TGTGCCAGCAGTTACTCGGGGCCTGGAAACACCATATATTTT
TRBD2	TRBV2	.	TRBJ2-1	CASRRGRGGYNEQFF	TGTGCCAGCAGGCGGGGCCGCGGGGGGTACAATGAGCAGTTCTTC
TRBD1	TRBV5-6	.	TRBJ2-1	CASSPGTGVENNEQFF	TGTGCCAGCAGCCCAGGGACAGGGGTCGAAAACAATGAGCAGTTCTTC
.	TRBV9	.	TRBJ2-2	CASSVTKRSLNTGELFF	TGTGCCAGCAGCGTAACCAAGAGGTCTTTAAATACCGGGGAGCTGTTTTTT
.	TRBV7-9	.	TRBJ1-2	CASSSDSQNYGYTF	TGTGCCAGCAGCTCCGACAGTCAGAACTATGGCTACACCTTC
.	TRBV7-2	.	TRBJ2-1	CASSLGPGDNEQFF	TGTGCCAGCAGCTTAGGACCAGGGGACAATGAGCAGTTCTTC
.	TRBV12-5	.	TRBJ1-1	CASGLVPELNTEAFF	TGTGCTAGTGGTTTGGTACCTGAGCTTAACACTGAAGCTTTCTTT
TRBD1	TRBV9	.	TRBJ1-1	CASSVARGTVNTEAFF	TGTGCCAGCAGCGTAGCCAGGGGGACGGTGAACACTGAAGCTTTCTTT
.	TRBV7-9	.	TRBJ2-2	CASSQTRQFNTGELFF	TGTGCCAGCAGCCAGACCCGACAGTTTAACACCGGGGAGCTGTTTTTT
.	TRBV27	.	TRBJ2-5	CASSLRGTWGGGFQETQYF	TGTGCCAGCAGTTTAAGGGGGACTTGGGGCGGGGGCTTCCAAGAGACCCAGTACTTC
TRBD1	TRBV5-4	.	TRBJ1-3	CASSGRPGGAGNTIYF	TGTGCCAGCAGCGGACGCCCAGGGGGCGCGGGAAACACCATATATTTT
.	TRBV7-8	.	TRBJ2-7	CASSSLYEQYF	TGTGCCAGCAGCTCACTTTACGAGCAGTACTTC
TRBD1	TRBV11-3	.	TRBJ1-4	CASSLEGTGQTWHEKLFF	TGTGCCAGCAGCTTAGAGGGGACAGGACAAACCTGGCATGAAAAACTGTTTTTT
.	TRBV30	.	TRBJ1-1	CAWSVSSVNTEAFF	TGTGCCTGGAGTGTTTCGTCGGTGAACACTGAAGCTTTCTTT
TRBD1	TRBV7-2	.	TRBJ1-1	CASSSPGTGKFTEAFF	TGTGCCAGCAGCTCACCCGGGACAGGGAAGTTCACTGAAGCTTTCTTT
.	TRBV15	.	TRBJ2-2	CATSRPSNTGELFF	TGTGCCACCAGCAGACCATCGAACACCGGGGAGCTGTTTTTT
TRBD1	TRBV19	.	TRBJ1-4	CASSFRQGANEKLFF	TGTGCCAGTAGTTTTCGACAGGGGGCTAATGAAAAACTGTTTTTT
TRBD2	TRBV7-3	.	TRBJ2-5	CASSLGRGSSQETQYF	TGTGCCAGCAGCTTAGGGCGGGGGTCGAGTCAAGAGACCCAGTACTTC
.	TRBV11-2	.	TRBJ1-2	CASSLTTGTYGYTF	TGTGCCAGCAGCTTGACTACGGGGACTTATGGCTACACCTTC
TRBD2	TRBV7-3	.	TRBJ2-3	CASSPRTSGTTDTQYF	TGTGCCAGCAGCCCCAGGACTAGCGGAACCACAGATACGCAGTATTTT
.	TRBV19	.	TRBJ1-3	CASSITGNGNTIYF	TGTGCCAGTAGTATAACCGGGAATGGAAACACCATATATTTT
.	TRBV5-1	.	TRBJ1-1	CASGQGMVMNTEAFF	TGCGCCAGCGGCCAGGGAATGGTCATGAACACTGAAGCTTTCTTT
TRBD1	TRBV6-5	.	TRBJ1-1	CASSYSTGGTEAFF	TGTGCCAGCAGTTACTCGACAGGGGGGACTGAAGCTTTCTTT
.	TRBV7-3	.	TRBJ1-2	CASSPGPASSLSGGYTF	TGTGCCAGCAGCCCGGGACCGGCCTCTTCGCTTAGCGGGGGCTACACCTTC
TRBD1	TRBV5-4	.	TRBJ2-5	CASRVTGTRETQYF	TGTGCCAGCAGGGTGACAGGGACGCGGGAGACCCAGTACTTC
.	TRBV9	.	TRBJ1-3	CASSERTTGISGNTIYF	TGTGCCAGCAGCGAACGAACTACAGGGATCTCTGGAAACACCATATATTTT
TRBD1	TRBV9	.	TRBJ1-4	CASSARTGSNEKLFF	TGTGCCAGCAGCGCGCGGACAGGCTCTAATGAAAAACTGTTTTTT
.	TRBV19	once	TRBJ1-2	CASNPPTGPYGYTF	TGTGCCAGTAACCCCCCGACAGGACCTTATGGCTACACCTTC
.	TRBV5-1	.	TRBJ2-1	CASSLPASSYNEQFF	TGCGCCAGCAGCTTGCCGGCTAGCTCCTACAATGAGCAGTTCTTC
TRBD1	TRBV5-4	once	TRBJ1-1	CASSFPLQGLGASNTEAFF	TGTGCCAGCAGCTTCCCACTACAGGGGTTAGGAGCTTCGAACACTGAAGCTTTCTTT
.	TRBV5-1	.	TRBJ2-3	CASSSLSTDTQYF	TGCGCCAGCAGCTCACTTAGCACAGATACGCAGTATTTT
TRBD2	TRBV6-4	.	TRBJ2-1	CASSLASGASYNEQFF	TGTGCCAGCAGCCTCGCGAGCGGGGCGTCCTACAATGAGCAGTTCTTC
TRBD2	TRBV4-2	.	TRBJ2-4	CASSHPFPRTSGGAGAKNIQYF	TGTGCCAGCAGCCATCCCTTCCCTCGGACTAGCGGGGGGGCCGGGGCCAAAAACATTCAGTACTTC
.	TRBV7-3	.	TRBJ1-1	CASSLRAGLRSVNTEAFF	TGTGCCAGCAGCTTAAGGGCAGGGCTAAGGTCGGTGAACACTGAAGCTTTCTTT
.	TRBV7-2	.	TRBJ1-1	CASSLVIQGPNEAFF	TGTGCCAGCAGCTTAGTAATCCAGGGGCCGAACGAAGCTTTCTTT
.	TRBV7-2	.	TRBJ1-5	CASSLVPGKDQPQHF	TGTGCCAGCAGCTTAGTCCCAGGGAAGGATCAGCCCCAGCATTTT
TRBD1	TRBV29-1	.	TRBJ1-1	CSVRQGGYTEAFF	TGCAGCGTCAGACAGGGCGGGTACACTGAAGCTTTCTTT
TRBD1	TRBV4-2	.	TRBJ2-3	CASSRIQGAQTDTQYF	TGTGCCAGCAGCCGAATACAGGGGGCCCAGACAGATACGCAGTATTTT
.	TRBV25-1	.	TRBJ1-1	CASSEDSLGNTEAFF	TGTGCCAGCAGTGAGGATAGCCTTGGGAACACTGAAGCTTTCTTT
.	TRBV7-9	.	TRBJ1-4	CASSLGDTRNEKLFF	TGTGCCAGCAGCTTAGGGGACACAAGAAATGAAAAACTGTTTTTT
.	TRBV15	.	TRBJ2-1	CATGAGPYNEQFF	TGTGCCACCGGGGCGGGGCCCTACAATGAGCAGTTCTTC
.	TRBV18	.	TRBJ2-3	CASSPPSRSTDTQYF	TGTGCCAGCTCACCACCGTCTAGAAGCACAGATACGCAGTATTTT
TRBD1	TRBV7-9	.	TRBJ1-6	CASRGDSRYSPLHF	TGTGCCAGCAGAGGGGACAGTCGGTATTCACCCCTCCACTTT
TRBD1	TRBV7-2	once	TRBJ2-3	CASRDTGAFTDTQYF	TGTGCCAGCAGGGATACAGGGGCCTTCACAGATACGCAGTATTTT
.	TRBV5-6	.	TRBJ1-2	CASSFMMSYGYTF	TGTGCCAGCAGCTTTATGATGAGCTATGGCTACACCTTC
.	TRBV2	.	TRBJ1-6	CASRRIREPLHF	TGTGCCAGTAGAAGGATTCGGGAACCCCTCCACTTT
.	TRBV30	.	TRBJ1-1	CAWITPRRTNTEAFF	TGTGCCTGGATCACCCCGAGGAGAACGAACACTGAAGCTTTCTTT
TRBD1	TRBV7-6	.	TRBJ2-3	CASSLLSGTGPASF	TGTGCCAGCAGCTTATTATCCGGGACAGGCCCAGCCTCTTTT
TRBD1	TRBV7-3	.	TRBJ2-6	CASSLEATGAFNHANVLTF	TGTGCCAGCAGCTTAGAGGCGACAGGGGCCTTTAACCACGCCAACGTCCTGACTTTC